This TCR beta chain was recovered during a study of OX40 agonist ivuxolimab in advanced cancers. Across the whole study: Hepatocellular carcinoma, melanoma, renal cell or head and neck cancer affected the dose-escalation patients. Participants, approximately 83% male, averaged 60 years of age, ranging from about 23 to 80.

The repertoire was sequenced with immunoSEQ multiplex PCR; TCRdb's copy has only in-frame clones and lacks some. Among more than 80,000 clones, about 92% were seen once, and the ten largest hold around 0.25%. Study observations and caveats: Averaged across samples, CD8+ T cells carried more expanded clones than CD4+ did.

Patients who had autoimmune disease history or got systemic immunosuppression were left out. A remark on this clone: Its target is unknown.

The CDR3 consists of 14 residues. With 4 bases removed from V and 5 bases from J, the gap between germline ends came to 13 bases. The chain carries TRBV5-3 and TRBJ2-1; TRBD1 is a possible D gene (6 bases). TRBV5-3 is given ORF status, its function remaining uncertain. This TCR was recovered from an adult with an advanced solid tumor such as melanoma, head and neck, liver or kidney cancer. The sequencing here drew on CD4+ or CD8+ T cells sorted from blood, taken in a trial of the OX40 agonist ivuxolimab. The CDR3 sequence is CARSPGDNHNEQFF. CDR3 sequence (DNA): TGTGCCAGAAGCCCTGGGGACAATCACAATGAGCAGTTCTTC.